Each of the 2 T cell receptor beta chains below was sequenced from the same sample in a study of OX40 agonist ivuxolimab in advanced cancers. The library came from the immunoSEQ multiplex PCR assay. In TCRdb, the immuneACCESS table is reduced to in-frame sequences with V and J assigned. These tables do not hold every clone; where another copy was compared, an unresolved V gene accounts for under half, and the others remain unexplained. The sample includes 40,000 or so clones, with 80% to 95% observed a single time. Of the sample, nearly 9.5% falls within the top ten clones. The sequences come from CD4+ or CD8+ T cells sorted from blood, collected in a trial of the OX40 agonist ivuxolimab. These receptors were collected from an adult with an advanced solid tumor such as melanoma, head and neck, liver or kidney cancer.

The chain carries TRBV2 and TRBJ2-7; unclear D gene. Germline CDR1 and CDR2: SNHLY and FYNNEI. The CDR3 covers 12 residues. V lost 6 bases, J lost 6 bases, and 12 bases lay in between. This CDR3 is CASRGLGLEQYF. The CDR3 DNA reads as TGTGCCAGCAGGGGCCTAGGGCTCGAGCAGTACTTC.

With respect to this clone: The junction and the germline gene differ at one end; a read error may be behind it. The V and J genes are TRBV5-5 and TRBJ1-1; no clear D gene. The CDR3 has 13 amino acids. Germline V gene sequence: CDR1 SGHKS, CDR2 YYEKEE (reference sequence). The CDR3: CASSLAGNPEAFF. CDR3 coding DNA: TGTGCCAGCAGCTTGGCCGGGAACCCTGAAGCTTTCTTT. Using reference TRBV5-5 and TRBJ1-1 for the parts outside the CDR3, the full variable domain is DAGVTQSPTHLIKTRGQQVTLRCSPISGHKSVSWYQQVLGQGPQFIFQYYEKEERGRGNFPDRFSARQFPNYSSELNVNALLLGDSALYLCASSLAGNPEAFFGQGTRLTVV.